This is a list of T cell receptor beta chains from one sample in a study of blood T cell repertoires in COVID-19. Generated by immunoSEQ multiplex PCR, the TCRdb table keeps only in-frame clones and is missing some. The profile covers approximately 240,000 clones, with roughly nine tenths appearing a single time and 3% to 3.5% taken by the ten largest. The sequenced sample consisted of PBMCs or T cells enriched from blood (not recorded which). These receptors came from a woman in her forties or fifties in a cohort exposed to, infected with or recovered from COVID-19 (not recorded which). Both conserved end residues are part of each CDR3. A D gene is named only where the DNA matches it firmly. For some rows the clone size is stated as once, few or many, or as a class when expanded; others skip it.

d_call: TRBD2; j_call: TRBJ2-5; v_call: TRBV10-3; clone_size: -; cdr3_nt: TGTGCCATCAGTGAGGGGATAGCGGGGATACAAGAGACCCAGTACTTC; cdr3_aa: CAISEGIAGIQETQYF
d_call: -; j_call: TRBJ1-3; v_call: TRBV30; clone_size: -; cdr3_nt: TGTGCCTGGACAGTTCCCTCTGGAAACACCATATATTTT; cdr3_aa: CAWTVPSGNTIYF
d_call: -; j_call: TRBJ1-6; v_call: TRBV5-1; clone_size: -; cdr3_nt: TGCGCCAGCAGCTTGCGGGGGTCCTATAATTCACCCCTCCACTTT; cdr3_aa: CASSLRGSYNSPLHF
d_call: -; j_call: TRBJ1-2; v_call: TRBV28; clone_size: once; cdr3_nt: TGTGCCAGCAGTTTACGACAGTATGGCTACACCTTC; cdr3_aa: CASSLRQYGYTF
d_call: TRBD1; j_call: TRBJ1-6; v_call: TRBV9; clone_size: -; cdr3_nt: TGTGCCAGCAGCGTTAGACAGGGAGACTCACCCCTCCACTTT; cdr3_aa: CASSVRQGDSPLHF
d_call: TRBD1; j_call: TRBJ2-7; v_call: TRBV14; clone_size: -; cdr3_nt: TGTGCCAGCAGCCAAGGACAGGGGCTAACCTACGAGCAGTACTTC; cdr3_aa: CASSQGQGLTYEQYF
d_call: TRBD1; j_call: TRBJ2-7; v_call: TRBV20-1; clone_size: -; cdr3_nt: TGCAGTGCCGGACAGGCTTACGAGCAGTACTTC; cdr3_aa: CSAGQAYEQYF
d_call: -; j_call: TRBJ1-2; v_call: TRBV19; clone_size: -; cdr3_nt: TGTGCCAGTAGCACCTCTAGGAACTATGGCTACACCTTC; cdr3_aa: CASSTSRNYGYTF
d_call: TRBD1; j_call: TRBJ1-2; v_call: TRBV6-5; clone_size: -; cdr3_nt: TGTGCCAGCAATTCCGGGACAGCTAACTATGGCTACACCTTC; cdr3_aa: CASNSGTANYGYTF
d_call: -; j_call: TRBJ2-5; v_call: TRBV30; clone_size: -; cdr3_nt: TGTGCCTGGAGTGTGAGGGATCGGGAGACCCAGTACTTC; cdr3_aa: CAWSVRDRETQYF
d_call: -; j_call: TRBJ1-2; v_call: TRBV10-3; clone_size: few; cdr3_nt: TGTGCCATCAGTGGGGCCCCGGGGTATGGCTACACCTTC; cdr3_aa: CAISGAPGYGYTF
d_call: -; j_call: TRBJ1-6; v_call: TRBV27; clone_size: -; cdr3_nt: TGTGCCAGCAGACCCGGGACACCATATAATTCACCCCTCCACTTT; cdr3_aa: CASRPGTPYNSPLHF
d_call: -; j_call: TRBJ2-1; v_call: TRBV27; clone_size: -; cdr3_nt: TGTGCCAGCAGTCGCGCGGTCTCCTACAATGAGCAGTTCTTC; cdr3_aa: CASSRAVSYNEQFF
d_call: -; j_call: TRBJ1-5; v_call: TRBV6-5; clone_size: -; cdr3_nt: TGTGCCAGCAGTTACTCTGAGGTACCCAATCAGCCCCAGCATTTT; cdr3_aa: CASSYSEVPNQPQHF
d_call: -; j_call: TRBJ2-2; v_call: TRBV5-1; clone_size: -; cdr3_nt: TGCGCCAGCAATGGGGGCGCCGGGGAGCTGTTTTTT; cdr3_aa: CASNGGAGELFF
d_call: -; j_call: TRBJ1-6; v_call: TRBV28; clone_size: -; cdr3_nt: TGTGCCAGCAGAAACTCCCCCGGGGGGCATCGTAGTAATTCACCCCTCCACTTT; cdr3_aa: CASRNSPGGHRSNSPLHF
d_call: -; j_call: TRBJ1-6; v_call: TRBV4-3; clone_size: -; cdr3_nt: TGCGCCAGCAGCCAGTCGACGTCGGCGGGGTATTCACCCCTCCACTTT; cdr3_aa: CASSQSTSAGYSPLHF
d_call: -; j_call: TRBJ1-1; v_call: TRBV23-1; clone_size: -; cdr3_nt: TGCGCCAGCCGACACTCGGAGACAGGCCCGAACACTGAAGCTTTCTTT; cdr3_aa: CASRHSETGPNTEAFF
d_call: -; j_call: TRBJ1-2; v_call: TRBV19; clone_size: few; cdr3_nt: TGTGCCAGTAGTATAAGTCAGGGGCTTGGTGGCTACACCTTC; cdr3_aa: CASSISQGLGGYTF
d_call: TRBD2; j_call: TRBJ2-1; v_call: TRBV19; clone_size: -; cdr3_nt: TGTGCCAGTAGTATGCTAGCGGGGGGGTATGAGCAGTTCTTC; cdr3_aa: CASSMLAGGYEQFF
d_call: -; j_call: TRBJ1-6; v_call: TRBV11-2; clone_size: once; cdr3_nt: TGTGCCAGCAGCTTGCCGGGGTCACCCCTCCACTTT; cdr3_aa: CASSLPGSPLHF
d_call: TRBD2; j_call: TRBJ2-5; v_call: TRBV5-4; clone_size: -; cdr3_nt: TGTGCCAGCAGCCGGGGGGGCGGCCCAGGGAACCGCCTGGAGACCCAGTACTTC; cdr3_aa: CASSRGGGPGNRLETQYF
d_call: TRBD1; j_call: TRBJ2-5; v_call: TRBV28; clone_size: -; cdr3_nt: TGTGCCAGCACCCCAATCCGGGACAGGGGAGGTGAGACCCAGTACTTC; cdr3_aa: CASTPIRDRGGETQYF
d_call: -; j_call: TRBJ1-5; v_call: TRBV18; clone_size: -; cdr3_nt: TGTGCCAGCTCCCCGAACAGGGACCAGCCCCAGCATTTT; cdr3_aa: CASSPNRDQPQHF
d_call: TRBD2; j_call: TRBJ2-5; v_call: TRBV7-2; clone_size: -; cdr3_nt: TGTGCCAGCAGCTTAGCCCTAGCGGGGGGTAGGCAAGAGACCCAGTACTTC; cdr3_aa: CASSLALAGGRQETQYF
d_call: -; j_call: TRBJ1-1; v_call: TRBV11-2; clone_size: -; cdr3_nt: TGTGCCAGCAGCCCTCACAGGGAGTGGGTGAACACTGAAGCTTTCTTT; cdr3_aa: CASSPHREWVNTEAFF
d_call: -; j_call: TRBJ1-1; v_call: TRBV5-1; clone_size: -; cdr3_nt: TGCGCCAGCACCTCTCCCATTCCAGGGAACACTGAAGCTTTCTTT; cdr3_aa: CASTSPIPGNTEAFF
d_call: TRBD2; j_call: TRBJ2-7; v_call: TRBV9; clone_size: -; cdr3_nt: TGTGCCAGCAGCGTACTAGCGGGGGGTTACGACCAGCAGTACTTC; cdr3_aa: CASSVLAGGYDQQYF
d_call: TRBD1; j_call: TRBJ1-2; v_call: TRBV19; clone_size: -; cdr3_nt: TGTGCCAGTAGTTTCCCGACAGGGGGCTATGGCTACACCTTC; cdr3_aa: CASSFPTGGYGYTF
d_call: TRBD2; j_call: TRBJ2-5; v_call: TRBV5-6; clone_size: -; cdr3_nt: TGTGCCAGCAGCTCTCCTAGCGGGGGCGAGGAGACCCAGTACTTC; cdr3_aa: CASSSPSGGEETQYF
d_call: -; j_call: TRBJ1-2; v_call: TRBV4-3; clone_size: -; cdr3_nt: TGCGCCAGCAGCCAAGATTACGGTGGCTACACCTTC; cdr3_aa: CASSQDYGGYTF
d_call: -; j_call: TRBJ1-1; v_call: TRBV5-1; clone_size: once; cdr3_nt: TGCGCCAGCAGCATAATACAGGGTCCAGCTTTCTTT; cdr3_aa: CASSIIQGPAFF
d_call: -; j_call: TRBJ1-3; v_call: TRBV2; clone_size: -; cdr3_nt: TGTGCCAGCAGCGGGGGGCCCGGAAACACCATATATTTT; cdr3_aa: CASSGGPGNTIYF
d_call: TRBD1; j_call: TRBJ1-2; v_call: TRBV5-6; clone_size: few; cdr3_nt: TGTGCCAGCAGTACCGGGACAGGGCGCCATGGCTACACCTTC; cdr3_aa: CASSTGTGRHGYTF
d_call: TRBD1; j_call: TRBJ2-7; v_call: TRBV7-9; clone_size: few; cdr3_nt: TGTGCCAGCAGCCCGGAAGCCAGGGACAGTCGAGGGCTCTTC; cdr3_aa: CASSPEARDSRGLF
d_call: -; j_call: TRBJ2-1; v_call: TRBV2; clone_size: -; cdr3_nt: TGTGCCAGCAGCAGGGAAACCTACAATGAGCAGTTCTTC; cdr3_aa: CASSRETYNEQFF
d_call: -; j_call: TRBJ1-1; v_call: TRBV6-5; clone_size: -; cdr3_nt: TGTGCCAGCGTATCGACAGGCAAGTTGAACACTGAAGCTTTCTTT; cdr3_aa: CASVSTGKLNTEAFF
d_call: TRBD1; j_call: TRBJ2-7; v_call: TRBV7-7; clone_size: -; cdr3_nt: TGTGCTAGCAGCCTAGAGGGGCTGGTCAGGGGGCGCGGCGAGCAGTACTTC; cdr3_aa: CASSLEGLVRGRGEQYF
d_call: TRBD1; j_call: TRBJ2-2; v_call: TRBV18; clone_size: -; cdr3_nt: TGTGCCAGCTCGCCTGCTCAGGACAGGGGGTCCGGGGAGCTGTTTTTT; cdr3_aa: CASSPAQDRGSGELFF
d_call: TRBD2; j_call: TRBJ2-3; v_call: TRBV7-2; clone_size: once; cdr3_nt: TGTGCCAGCAGCCCACTCGGGGGGGGATACACAGATACGCAGTATTTT; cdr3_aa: CASSPLGGGYTDTQYF
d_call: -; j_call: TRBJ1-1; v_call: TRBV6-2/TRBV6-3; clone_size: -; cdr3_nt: TGTGCCAGCAGTTATCCGGCGGCCCTTTCGGAAGCTTTCTTT; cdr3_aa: CASSYPAALSEAFF
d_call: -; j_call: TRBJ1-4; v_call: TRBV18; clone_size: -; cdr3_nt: TGTGCCAGCTCACCGGTATTGGGGGGAAATGAAAAACTGTTTTTT; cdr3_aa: CASSPVLGGNEKLFF
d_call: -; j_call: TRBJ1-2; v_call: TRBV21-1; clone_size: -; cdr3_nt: TGTGCCAGCAGCAAAAAATTGGACGCCGCTAAGGGACAGGAGAACTATGGCTACACCTTC; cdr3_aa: CASSKKLDAAKGQENYGYTF
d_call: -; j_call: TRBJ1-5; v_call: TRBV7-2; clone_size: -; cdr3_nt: TGTGCCAGCAGCTCGGACAGCTACAATCAGCCCCAGCATTTT; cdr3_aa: CASSSDSYNQPQHF
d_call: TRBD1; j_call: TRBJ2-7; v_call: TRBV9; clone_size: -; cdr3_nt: TGTGCCAGCAGCTCGGACAGGGGTATGAACGAGCAGTACTTC; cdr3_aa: CASSSDRGMNEQYF
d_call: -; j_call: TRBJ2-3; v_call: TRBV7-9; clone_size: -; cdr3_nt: TGTGCCAGCAGCTTAGTCCGAGCAAGCACAGATACGCAGTATTTT; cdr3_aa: CASSLVRASTDTQYF
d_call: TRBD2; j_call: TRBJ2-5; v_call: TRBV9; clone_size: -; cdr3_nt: TGTGCCAGCAGCGTAGGACTAGCGGGAAACCAAGAGACCCAGTACTTC; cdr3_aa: CASSVGLAGNQETQYF